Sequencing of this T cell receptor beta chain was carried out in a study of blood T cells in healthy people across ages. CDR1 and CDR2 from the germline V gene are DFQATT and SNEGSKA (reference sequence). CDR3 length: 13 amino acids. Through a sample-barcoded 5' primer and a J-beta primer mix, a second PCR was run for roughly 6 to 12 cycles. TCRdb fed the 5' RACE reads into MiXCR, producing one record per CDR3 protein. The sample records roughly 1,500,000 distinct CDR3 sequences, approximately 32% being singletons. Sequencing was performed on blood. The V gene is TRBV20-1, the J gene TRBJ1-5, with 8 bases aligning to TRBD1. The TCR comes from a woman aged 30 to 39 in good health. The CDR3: CSANGQGDQPQHF. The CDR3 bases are TGCAGCGCAAACGGACAGGGCGATCAGCCCCAGCATTTT.